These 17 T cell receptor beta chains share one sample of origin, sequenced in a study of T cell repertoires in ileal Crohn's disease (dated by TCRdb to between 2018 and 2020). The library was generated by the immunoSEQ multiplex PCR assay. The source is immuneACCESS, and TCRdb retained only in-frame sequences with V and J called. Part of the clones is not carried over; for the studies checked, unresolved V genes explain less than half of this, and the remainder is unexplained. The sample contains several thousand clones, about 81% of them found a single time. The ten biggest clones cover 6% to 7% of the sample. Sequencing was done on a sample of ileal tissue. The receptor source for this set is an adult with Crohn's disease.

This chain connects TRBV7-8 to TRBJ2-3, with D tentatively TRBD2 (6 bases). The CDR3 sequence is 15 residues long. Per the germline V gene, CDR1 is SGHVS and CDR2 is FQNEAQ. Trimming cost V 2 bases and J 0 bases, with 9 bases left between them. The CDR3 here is CASSLMRGSTDTQYF. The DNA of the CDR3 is TGTGCCAGCAGCTTAATGCGGGGCAGCACAGATACGCAGTATTTT.

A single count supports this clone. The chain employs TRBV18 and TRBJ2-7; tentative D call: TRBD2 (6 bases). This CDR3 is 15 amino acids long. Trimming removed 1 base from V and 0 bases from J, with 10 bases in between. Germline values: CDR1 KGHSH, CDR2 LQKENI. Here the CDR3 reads CASSPRRGSSYEQYF. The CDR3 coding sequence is TGTGCCAGCTCACCACGGAGGGGTAGCTCCTACGAGCAGTACTTC.

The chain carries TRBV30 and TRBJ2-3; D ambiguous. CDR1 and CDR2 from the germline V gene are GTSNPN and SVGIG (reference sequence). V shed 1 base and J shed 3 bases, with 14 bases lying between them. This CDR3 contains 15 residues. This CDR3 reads CAWSGSGKGTDTQYF. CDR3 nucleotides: TGTGCCTGGAGTGGTTCAGGAAAAGGAACAGATACGCAGTATTTT.

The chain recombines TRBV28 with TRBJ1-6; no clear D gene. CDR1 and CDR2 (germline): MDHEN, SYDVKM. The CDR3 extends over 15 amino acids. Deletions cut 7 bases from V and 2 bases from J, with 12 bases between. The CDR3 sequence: CASNSRGTYNSPLHF. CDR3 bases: TGTGCCAGCAACTCCCGAGGCACCTATAATTCACCCCTCCACTTT. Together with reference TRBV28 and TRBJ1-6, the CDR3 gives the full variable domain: DVKVTQSSRYLVKRTGEKVFLECVQDMDHENMFWYRQDPGLGLRLIYFSYDVKMKEKGDIPEGYSVSREKKERFSLILESASTNQTSMYLCASNSRGTYNSPLHFGNGTRLTVT.

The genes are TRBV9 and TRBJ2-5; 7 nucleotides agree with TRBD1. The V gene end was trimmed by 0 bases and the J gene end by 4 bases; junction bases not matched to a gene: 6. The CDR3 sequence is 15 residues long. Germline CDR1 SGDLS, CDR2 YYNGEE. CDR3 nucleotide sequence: TGTGCCAGCAGCGTAGAGGGTAACAGGGGAGAGACCCAGTACTTC. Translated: CASSVEGNRGETQYF. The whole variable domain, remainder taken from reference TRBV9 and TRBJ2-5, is DSGVTQTPKHLITATGQRVTLRCSPRSGDLSVYWYQQSLDQGLQFLIQYYNGEERAKGNILERFSAQQFPDLHSELNLSSLELGDSALYFCASSVEGNRGETQYFGPGTRLLVL.

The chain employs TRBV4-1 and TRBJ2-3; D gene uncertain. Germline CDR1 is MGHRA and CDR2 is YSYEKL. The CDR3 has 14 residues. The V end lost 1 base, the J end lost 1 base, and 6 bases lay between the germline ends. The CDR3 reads CASSQVPRTDTQYF. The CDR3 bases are TGCGCCAGCAGCCAAGTCCCTCGCACAGATACGCAGTATTTT.

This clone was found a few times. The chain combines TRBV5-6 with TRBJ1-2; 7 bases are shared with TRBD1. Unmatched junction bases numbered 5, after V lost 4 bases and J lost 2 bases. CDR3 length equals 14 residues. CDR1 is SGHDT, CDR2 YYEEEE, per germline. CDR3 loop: CASSLTGINYGYTF. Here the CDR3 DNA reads TGTGCCAGCAGCCTGACAGGGATAAACTATGGCTACACCTTC. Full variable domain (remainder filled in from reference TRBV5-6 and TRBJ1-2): DAGVTQSPTHLIKTRGQQVTLRCSPKSGHDTVSWYQQALGQGPQFIFQYYEEEERQRGNFPDRFSGHQFPNYSSELNVNALLLGDSALYLCASSLTGINYGYTFGSGTRLTVV.

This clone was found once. The CDR3 is CASSNTSPYEQYF. The DNA of the CDR3 is TGTGCCAGCAGTAATACTAGCCCTTACGAGCAGTACTTC. This chain links TRBV6-6 with TRBJ2-7; D is perhaps TRBD2 (6 bases). Germline V gives CDR1 MNHNY, CDR2 SVGAGI (reference sequence). V gave up 5 bases and J gave up 4 bases, with 12 bases separating them. This CDR3 is 13 amino acids long.

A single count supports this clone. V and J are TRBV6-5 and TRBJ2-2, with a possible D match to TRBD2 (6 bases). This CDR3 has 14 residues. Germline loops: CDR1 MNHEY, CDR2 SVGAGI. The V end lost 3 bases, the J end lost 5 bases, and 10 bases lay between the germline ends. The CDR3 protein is CASSYSRGTGELFF. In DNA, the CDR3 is TGTGCCAGCAGTTATTCCCGGGGGACCGGGGAGCTGTTTTTT.

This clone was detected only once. CDR3 nucleotides: TGTGCCAGCAGTGGTGAGGATCAGCCCCAGCATTTT. Translation gives CASSGEDQPQHF. The chain recombines TRBV2 with TRBJ1-5; the D is unclear. Germline V gene data show CDR1 as SNHLY and CDR2 as FYNNEI. V was cut by 4 bases and J by 5 bases, with 6 bases left in between. This CDR3 is built from 12 residues.

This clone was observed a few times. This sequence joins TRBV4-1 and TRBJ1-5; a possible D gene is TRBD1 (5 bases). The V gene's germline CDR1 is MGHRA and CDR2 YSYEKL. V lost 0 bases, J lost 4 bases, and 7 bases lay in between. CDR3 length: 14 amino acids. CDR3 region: CASSQDDRNQPQHF. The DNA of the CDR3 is TGCGCCAGCAGCCAAGATGACAGAAATCAGCCCCAGCATTTT.

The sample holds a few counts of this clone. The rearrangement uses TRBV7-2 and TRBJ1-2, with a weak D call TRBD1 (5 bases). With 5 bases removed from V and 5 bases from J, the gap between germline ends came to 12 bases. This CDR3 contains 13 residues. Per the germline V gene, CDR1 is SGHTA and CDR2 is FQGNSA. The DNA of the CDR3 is TGTGCCAGCAGCAAAGACAGTGATTATGGCTACACCTTC. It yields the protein CASSKDSDYGYTF.

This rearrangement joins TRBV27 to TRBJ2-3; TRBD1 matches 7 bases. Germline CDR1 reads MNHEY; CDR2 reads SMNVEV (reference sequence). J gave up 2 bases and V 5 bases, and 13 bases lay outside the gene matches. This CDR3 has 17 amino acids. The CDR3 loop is CASSPRLDRRTTDTQYF. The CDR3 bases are TGTGCCAGCAGTCCTCGCCTGGACAGGAGAACCACAGATACGCAGTATTTT.

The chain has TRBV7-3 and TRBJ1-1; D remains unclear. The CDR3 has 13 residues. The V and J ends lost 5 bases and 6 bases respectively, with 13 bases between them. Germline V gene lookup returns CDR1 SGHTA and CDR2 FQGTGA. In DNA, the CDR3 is TGTGCCAGCAGCCCCGGGAGCCCCGCTGAAGCTTTCTTT. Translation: CASSPGSPAEAFF.

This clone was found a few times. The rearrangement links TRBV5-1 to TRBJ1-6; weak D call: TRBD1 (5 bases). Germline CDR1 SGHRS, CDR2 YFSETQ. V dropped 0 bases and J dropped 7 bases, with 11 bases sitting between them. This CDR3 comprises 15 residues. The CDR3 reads CASSLGAGENSPLHF. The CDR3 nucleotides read TGCGCCAGCAGCTTGGGAGCGGGGGAGAATTCACCCCTCCACTTT.

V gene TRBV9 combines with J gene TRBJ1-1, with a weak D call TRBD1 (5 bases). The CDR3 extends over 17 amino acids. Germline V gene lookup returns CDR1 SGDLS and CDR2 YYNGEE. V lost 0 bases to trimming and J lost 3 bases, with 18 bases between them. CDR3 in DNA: TGTGCCAGCAGCGTAGGGCGGGGGATTAGATGGGACACTGAAGCTTTCTTT. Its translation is CASSVGRGIRWDTEAFF.

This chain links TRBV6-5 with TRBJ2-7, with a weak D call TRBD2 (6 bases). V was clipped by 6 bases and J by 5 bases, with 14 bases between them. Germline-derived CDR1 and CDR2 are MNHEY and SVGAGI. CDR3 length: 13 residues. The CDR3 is CASRGTAKNEQYF. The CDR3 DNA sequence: TGTGCCAGCAGAGGGACTGCGAAAAACGAGCAGTACTTC.